This T cell receptor beta chain emerged from a study of OX40 agonist ivuxolimab in advanced cancers. General study results and limits: Researchers report that CD8+ T cells had, on average, more expanded clones than CD4+. The expanded peripheral T cells' antigen specificity was not determined.

This clone was seen just once. What it recognizes is unknown. Assay: immunoSEQ multiplex PCR; the TCRdb copy retains only in-frame clones and omits some. The data contain around 49,000 clones, approximately 87% of them singletons. Germline CDR1 is MNHNS and CDR2 is SASEGT. The CDR3 is made up of 14 amino acids. Deletions cut 3 bases from V and 0 bases from J, with 9 bases between. Sequenced here: CD4+ or CD8+ T cells sorted from blood, sampled in a trial of the OX40 agonist ivuxolimab. The chain joins TRBV6-1 to TRBJ2-7; D may be TRBD1 (6 bases). This clonotype was obtained from an adult with an advanced solid tumor such as melanoma, head and neck, liver or kidney cancer. The CDR3 protein is CASSEGTLSYEQYF. CDR3 DNA: TGTGCCAGCAGTGAGGGGACACTCTCCTACGAGCAGTACTTC.